These T cell receptor beta chains were read from a single sample in a study of identical twins. TCRdb independently ran MiXCR on the 5' RACE reads; one entry per CDR3 protein. The table shows some 590,000 distinct CDR3 sequences, with roughly 9.5% occurring only once. The same data also contributed to another study, on yellow fever vaccine responses in identical twins.

Sequencing input: PBMCs. These receptors came from a woman younger than 30 in good health. The CDR3 runs from the conserved cysteine through the conserved F or W. A D gene is named only where the DNA matches it firmly. A clone size is listed for some rows: how often the clone was seen (once, few, many), or a class if it is expanded.

TRBJ2-7 few TRBV10-3 - TGTGCCATCAGAATCGACCGAACCGTGGACGAGCAGTACTTC CAIRIDRTVDEQYF
TRBJ2-3 few TRBV6-2/TRBV6-3 - TGTGCCAGCAGTTACTCGGCTAGCCGTACAGATACGCAGTATTTT CASSYSASRTDTQYF
TRBJ1-1 few TRBV3-1 - TGTGCCAGCAGCCAAGATCCTGTGAACACTGAAGCTTTCTTT CASSQDPVNTEAFF
TRBJ1-1 - TRBV25-1 TRBD1 TGTGCCAGCAGTGAGACCCGACAGGGTGAAAGAGCTTTCTTT CASSETRQGERAFF
TRBJ1-4 - TRBV11-2 TRBD1 TGTGCCAGCAGCCCCTCGGGGACAGGGGCGACCTTGGGGGAAAAACTGTTTTTT CASSPSGTGATLGEKLFF
TRBJ2-7 many TRBV2 TRBD1 TGTGCCAGCAGGAATAGACAGGGGGAAAGGTACGAGCAGTACTTC CASRNRQGERYEQYF
TRBJ1-1 many TRBV4-2 - TGTGCCAGCAGCCAAGATCGATGGGGGGGCACTGAAGCTTTCTTT CASSQDRWGGTEAFF
TRBJ2-1 few TRBV12-3/TRBV12-4 - TGTGCCAGCACCACGGACAGTTTATACAATGAGCAGTTCTTC CASTTDSLYNEQFF
TRBJ2-1 - TRBV30 - TGTGCCTGGGGGGTCTCCTACAATGAGCAGTTCTTC CAWGVSYNEQFF
TRBJ2-1 - TRBV29-1 TRBD2 TGCAGCGTTGAGGTCGGCGGGGGTTACAATGAGCAGTTCTTC CSVEVGGGYNEQFF
TRBJ1-4 many TRBV29-1 - TGCAGCTACTCCGGGGGCGGGGAAAAACTGTTTTTT CSYSGGGEKLFF
TRBJ2-3 - TRBV4-2 TRBD1 TGTGCCAGCAGCCAAGATGACAGGGGAAGCACAGATACGCAGTATTTT CASSQDDRGSTDTQYF
TRBJ2-7 many TRBV12-3/TRBV12-4 - TGTGCCAGCAGTTTAGCGGGAACGACCTACGAGCAGTACTTC CASSLAGTTYEQYF
TRBJ2-7 few TRBV7-9 TRBD1 TGTGCCAGCAGGGGACAGGGGGAATACGAGCAGTACTTC CASRGQGEYEQYF
TRBJ2-1 few TRBV11-2 - TGTGCCAGCAGCTTAGGGGTTGGGGAGAGAGGTAATGAGCAGTTCTTC CASSLGVGERGNEQFF
TRBJ2-5 few TRBV27 - TGTGCCAGCAGTATAATTGGACAGGAGGGGAAGGAGACCCAGTACTTC CASSIIGQEGKETQYF
TRBJ1-5 few TRBV20-1 - TGCAGTGCTAGAGACCCCAGGGTTGGGGGCAATCAGCCCCAGCATTTT CSARDPRVGGNQPQHF
TRBJ2-1 many TRBV11-2 - TGTGCCAGCAGCGGTCCGGGACTTGACAATGAGCAGTTCTTC CASSGPGLDNEQFF
TRBJ2-3 many TRBV6-1 TRBD2 TGTGCCACCCAGACTAGCGGGGGGGCTGTTACAGATACGCAGTATTTT CATQTSGGAVTDTQYF
TRBJ1-1 - TRBV10-3 - TGTGCCATCGGGGACATGATGAACACTGAAGCTTTCTTT CAIGDMMNTEAFF
TRBJ2-5 few TRBV7-9 TRBD2 TGTGCCAGCAGCCAGCGGGACGCAGGAGAGACCCAGTACTTC CASSQRDAGETQYF
TRBJ2-3 few TRBV7-2 TRBD1 TGTGCCAGCAGGGGTCCTCGGCGGGGGACAGGGGATACGCAGTATTTT CASRGPRRGTGDTQYF
TRBJ2-3 many TRBV7-9 - TGTGCCAGCAGCATCACTAGCACAGATACGCAGTATTTT CASSITSTDTQYF
TRBJ2-3 few TRBV12-3/TRBV12-4 TRBD2 TGTGCCAGCAGCCTTCCGGGACTAGCGGGTGCTGATACGCAGTATTTT CASSLPGLAGADTQYF
TRBJ2-2 - TRBV6-5 - TGTGCCAGCAGTTACCTCTCTATCGGGCGAGGCACCGGGGAGCTGTTTTTT CASSYLSIGRGTGELFF
TRBJ2-7 - TRBV4-3 TRBD1 TGCGCCAGCAGCCAATTGTGGGGTCTGGGACAGGGGTACGAGCAGTACTTC CASSQLWGLGQGYEQYF
TRBJ2-7 - TRBV5-1 - TGCGCCAGCAGCCCTGAGCGGGTCTCCTACGAGCAGTACTTC CASSPERVSYEQYF
TRBJ2-2 - TRBV5-1 - TGCGCCAGCAGCTCTACCGACATCGGTGGGGAGCTGTTTTTT CASSSTDIGGELFF
TRBJ2-5 - TRBV10-1 - TGCGCCAGCAGTGAAAAGCGGGTCTCTACGGGCGAGACCCAGTACTTC CASSEKRVSTGETQYF
TRBJ2-7 - TRBV20-1 - TGCAGTGCTCGCCTACAGGCTTCGAGCTCCTACGAGCAGTACTTC CSARLQASSSYEQYF
TRBJ1-4 few TRBV30 TRBD1 TGTGCCTGGAGTGTTGGAGACAGGGTGGATGAAAAACTGTTTTTT CAWSVGDRVDEKLFF
TRBJ2-3 - TRBV7-2 TRBD2 TGTGCCAGCAGCTTAGCGTGGGGACTAGCGGGGGCAGATACGCAGTATTTT CASSLAWGLAGADTQYF
TRBJ2-2 few TRBV11-2 TRBD2 TGTGCCAGCAGCTTACCGGGAGGGCGAAGCGGGGAGCTGTTTTTT CASSLPGGRSGELFF
TRBJ2-5 - TRBV5-1 - TGCGCCAGCAGCTTGTCTGGCAGGGGTTCGTCTGAGACCCAGTACTTC CASSLSGRGSSETQYF
TRBJ2-3 few TRBV12-3/TRBV12-4 TRBD2 TGTGCCAGCAGTTTGTGGAGCGGGGGAACTACTAGCACAGATACGCAGTATTTT CASSLWSGGTTSTDTQYF
TRBJ2-5 many TRBV15 - TGTGCCACCAGCAGGGCCGGCCGGGGTGGCCAAGAGACCCAGTACTTC CATSRAGRGGQETQYF
TRBJ2-2 - TRBV11-1 - TGTGCCAGCAGCCCCGGTTCCGGGGTATCAGCGAACACCGGGGAGCTGTTTTTT CASSPGSGVSANTGELFF
TRBJ2-5 - TRBV3-1 - TGTGCCAGCAGCCAAGACCTCCATACTAGTTACTTC CASSQDLHTSYF
TRBJ2-2 few TRBV20-1 - TGCAGTGTGTTCGATCTATCGGGCGCGAACACCGGGGAGCTGTTTTTT CSVFDLSGANTGELFF
TRBJ2-1 few TRBV27 - TGTGCCAGCAGGGGGGGAGCTAGCTCCTACAATGAGCAGTTCTTC CASRGGASSYNEQFF
TRBJ2-7 few TRBV3-1 - TGTGCCAGCAGCCAAGGGCGCGACTCCTACGAGCAGTACTTC CASSQGRDSYEQYF
TRBJ2-2 - TRBV3-1 TRBD2 TGTGCCTGCTGCACCTACCCCGGGCGACTAGCGGGAGCCGGGGAGCTGTTTTTT CACCTYPGRLAGAGELFF
TRBJ2-6 - TRBV6-2/TRBV6-3 TRBD1 TGTGCCAGCAATCACCGAGAGACGGACAGGGGTGGCGCTGGGGCCAACGTCCTGACTTTC CASNHRETDRGGAGANVLTF
TRBJ2-1 many TRBV9 TRBD1 TGTGCCAGCAGCACTCGGACAGGCTACAATGAGCAGTTCTTC CASSTRTGYNEQFF
TRBJ2-6 - TRBV7-9 - TGTGCCAGCAGCCCGCGTAGGAACGGCTCTGGGGCCAACGTCCTGACTTTC CASSPRRNGSGANVLTF
TRBJ2-7 few TRBV27 - TGTGCCAGCTCGACGGCAGGCTCCTACGAGCAGTACTTC CASSTAGSYEQYF